The 27 T cell receptor beta chains below were found in one sample sequenced in a study of T cell responses to AZD1222 COVID-19 vaccine. The repertoire was sequenced with immunoSEQ multiplex PCR; TCRdb's copy has only in-frame clones and lacks some. The data show about 130,000 clones, with about 90% seen just once and roughly 7.4% held by the top ten. Specimen: peripheral blood, collected on day 0 of AZD1222 vaccination. Every receptor here comes from an adult in good health.

CDR3 sequence: CASSYSAQGSTREQYF. Written as DNA, the CDR3 is TGTGCCAGCAGTTACTCCGCACAAGGGTCCACTCGGGAGCAGTACTTC. The J gene is TRBJ2-7, the V gene TRBV6-5; D call uncertain. Looked up from germline, CDR1 is MNHEY and CDR2 is SVGAGI. The CDR3 totals 16 residues. Trimming shortened V by 0 bases and J by 7 bases, and 19 bases separated the two germline ends.

The chain has TRBV18 and TRBJ1-1; TRBD1 matches at 9 bases. The length of the CDR3 is 16 residues. The ends lost 3 bases at V and 1 base at J; junction bases unmatched: 6. Germline values: CDR1 KGHSH, CDR2 LQKENI. In nucleotides, the CDR3 is TGTGCCAGCTCACCTTTGGCGGGACAGGGGAACACTGAAGCTTTCTTT. Protein sequence: CASSPLAGQGNTEAFF.

The chain couples TRBV6-1 to TRBJ1-2, with 9 bases lining up with TRBD1. This CDR3 spans 15 amino acids. J lost 8 bases, V lost 3 bases, and 10 bases had no gene match. Germline CDR1 reads MNHNS; CDR2 reads SASEGT. The CDR3 DNA sequence: TGTGCCAGCAGTGAGTCCGGGACAGGGCTCCGGGGCTACACCTTC. Amino acids: CASSESGTGLRGYTF.

In its sample, this clone was seen once. V gene TRBV28 combines with J gene TRBJ1-2; no clear D gene. The CDR3 extends over 10 amino acids. V was clipped by 8 bases and J by 4 bases, with 5 bases between them. Germline V gives CDR1 MDHEN, CDR2 SYDVKM. The CDR3 loop reads CASGVYGYTF. The CDR3, as DNA: TGTGCCAGCGGAGTCTATGGCTACACCTTC.

The chain employs TRBV29-1 and TRBJ2-7; D could derive from TRBD1 or TRBD2 (5 bases each). Deletions cut 7 bases from V and 2 bases from J, with 15 bases between. The CDR3 runs 13 residues. Germline loops: CDR1 SQVTM, CDR2 ANQGSEA. The CDR3 loop is CSARRGEPYEQYF. The CDR3 nucleotides read TGCAGCGCTAGACGGGGCGAACCCTACGAGCAGTACTTC.

V gene TRBV5-1 combines with J gene TRBJ2-7; D possibly corresponds to TRBD2 (6 bases). The CDR3 is made up of 13 amino acids. With 4 bases removed from V and 5 bases from J, the gap between germline ends came to 13 bases. Germline V gives CDR1 SGHRS, CDR2 YFSETQ. Written as DNA, the CDR3 is TGCGCCAGCAGCGCGGGATCTTCGCACGAGCAGTACTTC. Protein sequence: CASSAGSSHEQYF.

The rearrangement uses TRBV7-9 and TRBJ1-6; 8 bases map to TRBD1. V gave up 5 bases and J gave up 9 bases; unmatched junction bases: 9. Germline V gives CDR1 SEHNR, CDR2 FQNEAQ (reference sequence). The CDR3 contains 15 residues. The CDR3 protein is CASSAGQGGSSPLHF. The CDR3 DNA sequence: TGTGCCAGCAGCGCTGGACAGGGTGGGAGTTCACCCCTCCACTTT.

The chain recombines TRBV19 with TRBJ1-3; a weak D match, TRBD1 (5 bases). The V gene lost 7 bases and the J gene lost 0 bases, with 10 bases spanning the gap. The CDR3 runs to 14 residues. The germline V gene encodes CDR1 LNHDA and CDR2 SQIVND (reference sequence). The CDR3 sequence is CASTLGTSGNTIYF. The CDR3 nucleotides are TGTGCCAGTACTTTGGGGACCTCTGGAAACACCATATATTTT.

J is TRBJ2-7 and V is TRBV7-6; 7 nucleotides align to TRBD2. CDR1 and CDR2 (germline): SGHVS, FNYEAQ. This CDR3 spans 15 amino acids. The J segment lost 3 bases and the V segment lost 1 base, leaving 6 bases of the junction unmatched. This CDR3 is CASSLVGGGDYEQYF. CDR3 nucleotide sequence: TGTGCCAGCAGCTTAGTCGGCGGGGGAGACTACGAGCAGTACTTC.

The chain recombines TRBV5-4 with TRBJ2-2; TRBD2 is a possible D gene (5 bases). Trimming stripped 2 bases from V and 1 base from J, with 12 bases between. Per the germline V gene, CDR1 is SGHNT and CDR2 is YYREEE (reference sequence). The CDR3 extends over 16 amino acids. The CDR3 DNA reads as TGTGCCAGCAGCTTTCCTAGGACTCAGAACACCGGGGAGCTGTTTTTT. It specifies CASSFPRTQNTGELFF.

The sample holds one count of this clone. This chain joins TRBV15 and TRBJ2-1; maybe TRBD1 (6 bases). The germline CDR1 and CDR2 sequences are LNHNV and YYDKDF (reference sequence). The CDR3 totals 18 residues. The V end lost 1 base, the J end lost 7 bases, and 23 bases lay between the germline ends. The CDR3 DNA reads as TGTGCCACCAGCAGAGCTATTATGGGAACAGGGTTGGGAAATGAGCAGTTCTTC. This translates into CATSRAIMGTGLGNEQFF.

J is TRBJ1-2 and V is TRBV4-3, with 8 bases identical to TRBD1. Germline V gene lookup returns CDR1 LGHNA and CDR2 YSLEER. This CDR3 is 16 amino acids long. V lost 5 bases, J lost 0 bases, and 8 bases stayed unmatched. CDR3 DNA sequence: TGCGCCAGCAGCAGGGACAGGCCCTCCGCTAACTATGGCTACACCTTC. It translates to CASSRDRPSANYGYTF.

The V gene is TRBV5-4, the J gene TRBJ1-4; D is uncertain. Germline V gives CDR1 SGHNT, CDR2 YYREEE (reference sequence). V shed 3 bases and J shed 7 bases, with 10 bases lying between them. The CDR3 consists of 13 residues. CDR3 nucleotide sequence: TGTGCCAGCAGCTCTAACGGGATTGAAAAACTGTTTTTT. Amino acids: CASSSNGIEKLFF.

The V gene is TRBV10-3, the J gene TRBJ2-7; 7 nucleotides line up with TRBD1. Per the germline V gene, CDR1 is ENHRY and CDR2 is SYGVKD. The CDR3 has 13 amino acids. Germline trimming cut 5 bases from V and 3 bases from J; bases unmatched to any gene: 4. CDR3 bases: TGTGCCATCAGTCCTCGGGACAGCTACGAGCAGTACTTC. Its translation: CAISPRDSYEQYF.

The CDR3 nucleotides are TGTGCCAGCAGCTTGTGGTCGGGTCGGCCACCTGAAGCTTTCTTT. Protein sequence: CASSLWSGRPPEAFF. The genes are TRBV5-8 and TRBJ1-1; D gene ambiguous. Germline V CDR1 and CDR2: SGHTS, YDEGEE. The CDR3 runs to 15 residues. Trimming cost V 1 base and J 6 bases, with 16 bases left between them. The full variable domain, completed using reference TRBV5-8 and TRBJ1-1, is EAGVTQSPTHLIKTRGQQATLRCSPISGHTSVYWYQQALGLGLQFLLWYDEGEERNRGNFPPRFSGRQFPNYSSELNVNALELEDSALYLCASSLWSGRPPEAFFGQGTRLTVV.

This clone was recorded a few times. V and J are TRBV10-3 and TRBJ1-5; unclear D gene. Trimming shortened V by 6 bases and J by 1 base, and 7 bases separated the two germline ends. Germline V gene lookup returns CDR1 ENHRY and CDR2 SYGVKD. The CDR3 runs to 13 residues. CDR3 amino acids: CAISMDSNQPQHF. The CDR3 nucleotides are TGTGCCATCAGCATGGACAGCAATCAGCCCCAGCATTTT.

This rearrangement joins TRBV7-8 to TRBJ2-3; D is undetermined. V was clipped by 7 bases and J by 0 bases, with 14 bases between them. The germline CDR1 and CDR2 sequences are SGHVS and FQNEAQ. The CDR3 is 15 residues long. The CDR3 region is CASTFFMDSTDTQYF. CDR3 DNA sequence: TGTGCCAGCACTTTCTTCATGGATAGCACAGATACGCAGTATTTT.

This chain links TRBV20-1 with TRBJ2-1; D gene uncertain. CDR3 length equals 11 residues. The germline V and J ends were trimmed by 3 bases and 6 bases, with 6 bases remaining between them. Germline loops: CDR1 DFQATT, CDR2 SNEGSKA (reference sequence). The CDR3 reads CSASRSNEQFF. Here the CDR3 DNA reads TGCAGTGCTAGCCGCAGCAATGAGCAGTTCTTC.

V gene TRBV7-2 combines with J gene TRBJ1-2; D is possibly TRBD1 (6 bases). The CDR3 runs to 16 residues. Germline V gene lookup returns CDR1 SGHTA and CDR2 FQGNSA. V was trimmed by 5 bases and J by 6 bases, leaving 22 bases between them. The CDR3 DNA reads as TGTGCCAGCAGCCCCCACGCCGGGACACCGGGCGATGGCTACACCTTC. It encodes CASSPHAGTPGDGYTF.

This clone was counted between two and nine times. The chain uses TRBV3-1 (or the pseudogene TRBV3-2) and TRBJ1-2; tentative D call: TRBD1 (5 bases). CDR1 is LGHDT and CDR2 is YNNKEL in the germline V gene (reference sequence). The V end lost 1 base, the J end lost 8 bases, and 11 bases lay between the germline ends. The CDR3 has 13 residues. The CDR3 loop reads CASSQGGVHGYTF. The CDR3 bases are TGTGCCAGCAGCCAAGGGGGGGTCCACGGCTACACCTTC.

The V gene is TRBV7-2, the J gene TRBJ2-1; D not resolved. Trimming took off 2 bases at V and 5 bases at J, with 10 bases between the two ends. Germline V gene lookup returns CDR1 SGHTA and CDR2 FQGNSA. The CDR3 is 14 residues long. This chain's CDR3 is CASSLILGNNEQFF. The CDR3 region has the DNA TGTGCCAGCAGCTTAATCCTGGGAAACAATGAGCAGTTCTTC.

V usage is TRBV6-5 and J usage is TRBJ1-6, with 9 bases matching TRBD1. The germline V gene has CDR1 MNHEY and CDR2 SVGAGI. Unmatched junction bases numbered 6, after V lost 8 bases and J lost 10 bases. This CDR3 has 13 residues. This chain's CDR3 is CASRRTGVSPLHF. The CDR3 region has the DNA TGTGCCAGCCGAAGGACAGGGGTCTCACCCCTCCACTTT.

The chain couples TRBV11-3 to TRBJ2-7, with 11 bases fitting TRBD2. Trimming took 4 bases from V and 5 from J; bases not matched to a gene: 1. The CDR3 sequence is 13 residues long. Germline values: CDR1 SGHNT, CDR2 YENEEA. CDR3 bases: TGTGCCAGCAGCTCGGGACTAGCGGACGAGCAGTACTTC. Its protein product is CASSSGLADEQYF.

CDR3 DNA: TGTGCCAGCTCACCTTTGGACAGGCCTGATAATTCACCCCTCCACTTT. Translation gives CASSPLDRPDNSPLHF. This chain connects TRBV18 to TRBJ1-6; 7 positions match TRBD1. V lost 3 bases and J lost 5; bases outside the gene matches: 7. This CDR3 has 16 amino acids. Germline V lookup: CDR1 KGHSH, CDR2 LQKENI.

The chain carries TRBV5-1 and TRBJ2-5; tentatively, D is TRBD1 (6 bases). Germline CDR1 and CDR2: SGHRS and YFSETQ. The V end lost 4 bases, the J end lost 5 bases, and 15 bases lay between the germline ends. There are 14 residues in the CDR3. This CDR3 reads CASSGETGGETQYF. The CDR3, as DNA: TGCGCCAGCAGCGGAGAGACAGGAGGTGAGACCCAGTACTTC.

The CDR3 DNA follows: TGTGCCAGCAGTTACTTTGGGGGGGCGGATACGCAGTATTTT. It translates to CASSYFGGADTQYF. The chain has TRBV6-5 and TRBJ2-3, with D maybe TRBD2 (7 bases). The CDR3 is 14 residues long. Trimming cost V 1 base and J 6 bases, with 11 bases left between them. CDR1 is MNHEY, CDR2 SVGAGI, per germline.

The chain has TRBV11-2 and TRBJ1-5; no clear D gene. The V gene's germline CDR1 is SGHAT and CDR2 FQNNGV. The CDR3 contains 16 residues. The V and J ends lost 0 bases and 4 bases respectively, with 13 bases between them. The CDR3 DNA sequence: TGTGCCAGCAGCTTAGACACAGATATTTGGAATCAGCCCCAGCATTTT. Protein sequence: CASSLDTDIWNQPQHF.